These 10 T cell receptor beta chains share one sample of origin, sequenced in a study of HIV-infected patients and healthy controls. Follow-up blood was drawn about 14 weeks, roughly three months, after antiretroviral therapy began. The repertoire came from unfractionated whole blood and reflected all unsorted peripheral T cells. 500 ng RNA was reverse transcribed with alpha and beta constant-region primers. Alpha and beta chain libraries were made separately by chain-specific third strand synthesis with multiplexing indices. TCRdb processed the 5' RACE reads anew with MiXCR; each CDR3 protein has one entry. The sample carries approximately 9,400 distinct CDR3 sequences, around 8% recorded once. Sample: blood, taken during antiretroviral therapy. The origin of the receptors is an adult with HIV infection.

This clonotype showed up just a few times. V and J are TRBV3-1 and TRBJ2-6; D is unclear. Germline loops: CDR1 LGHDT, CDR2 YNNKEL (reference sequence). Between the trimmed V and J ends, which lost 4 bases and 5 bases, there was a span of 9 bases. CDR3 length: 14 amino acids. The CDR3 reads CASSRPERANVLTF. In nucleotides, the CDR3 is TGTGCCAGCAGCCGCCCCGAGCGGGCCAACGTCCTGACTTTC.

This clonotype was observed many times. V gene TRBV18 combines with J gene TRBJ1-1; TRBD1 matches at 8 bases. The CDR3 length is 18 residues. From germline, CDR1 is KGHSH and CDR2 LQKENI. Losses at the gene ends were 4 bases for V and 1 base for J; bases not matched to a gene: 14. CDR3 sequence reads: CASSLDRGAVFENTEAFF. The DNA of the CDR3 is TGTGCCAGCTCACTCGACAGGGGCGCGGTTTTTGAGAACACTGAAGCTTTCTTT.

This clonotype was found a few times. V and J are TRBV5-1 and TRBJ2-7; D unresolved. This CDR3 is built from 15 residues. From germline, CDR1 is SGHRS and CDR2 YFSETQ. Trimming stripped 4 bases from V and 1 base from J, with 15 bases between. The CDR3 sequence is CASSPQALTSYEQYF. Written as DNA, the CDR3 is TGCGCCAGCAGCCCCCAAGCTCTGACGTCCTACGAGCAGTACTTC.

This clonotype was counted only a few times. The CDR3 loop reads CASSVSSRGTSSPEQYF. The CDR3, as DNA: TGCGCCAGCAGTGTTTCTAGTCGGGGGACTAGTTCCCCCGAGCAGTACTTC. V and J are TRBV10-2 and TRBJ2-7; 8 bases match TRBD2. Trimming took 4 bases from V and 6 from J; bases not matched to a gene: 17. The germline V gene encodes CDR1 WSHSY and CDR2 SAAADI. This CDR3 comprises 17 residues.

This clonotype is large by share. This chain uses TRBV11-2 with TRBJ2-3; maybe TRBD2 (6 bases). The CDR3 spans 16 residues. Trimming stripped 5 bases from V and 0 bases from J, with 15 bases between. Per the germline V gene, CDR1 is SGHAT and CDR2 is FQNNGV. The CDR3 here is CASSPTRTRSTDTQYF. DNA for the CDR3: TGTGCCAGCAGCCCGACTAGGACCCGGAGCACAGATACGCAGTATTTT.

This clonotype came up a few times. J is TRBJ1-2 and V is TRBV28, with D perhaps matching TRBD1 (5 bases). The CDR3 has 14 residues. Looked up from germline, CDR1 is MDHEN and CDR2 is SYDVKM. Between the trimmed V and J ends, which lost 5 bases and 4 bases, there was a span of 14 bases. CDR3 residues: CASSPGPGSYGYTF. DNA of the CDR3: TGTGCCAGCAGTCCTGGGCCAGGGTCCTATGGCTACACCTTC.

V gene TRBV28 combines with J gene TRBJ2-7; possibly TRBD2 for D (5 bases). Deletions cut 5 bases from V and 0 bases from J, with 11 bases between. This CDR3 is 14 amino acids long. CDR1 is MDHEN, CDR2 SYDVKM, per germline. CDR3 nucleotide sequence: TGTGCCAGCAGTCCCGTAGGGAGCTCCTACGAGCAGTACTTC. This gives the protein CASSPVGSSYEQYF.

In its sample, this clonotype was seen many times. CDR3 DNA sequence: TGTGCCAGCAGCTTAGCGGGTAGCTTGAATAGCAATCAGCCCCAGCATTTT. Translating gives CASSLAGSLNSNQPQHF. The V and J genes are TRBV7-2 and TRBJ1-5; D remains unclear. CDR3 length: 17 amino acids. Trimming took 0 bases from V and 0 from J, leaving 12 bases between them. Germline values: CDR1 SGHTA, CDR2 FQGNSA. The whole variable domain, filled in from reference TRBV7-2 and TRBJ1-5, reads GAGVSQSPSNKVTEKGKDVELRCDPISGHTALYWYRQSLGQGLEFLIYFQGNSAPDKSGLPSDRFSAERTGGSVSTLTIQRTQQEDSAVYLCASSLAGSLNSNQPQHFGDGTRLSIL.

This clonotype was found many times. The chain has TRBV4-2 and TRBJ2-7; TRBD1 matches 10 bases. The V gene's germline CDR1 is LGHNA and CDR2 YNFKEQ. V was pared by 1 base and J by 4 bases, with 4 bases of the junction left unmatched. CDR3 size: 15 residues. The CDR3 DNA is TGTGCCAGCAGCCAAGCCCGGGACAGGGGATACGAGCAGTACTTC. Its protein is CASSQARDRGYEQYF.

This clonotype has ten or more counts. V and J are TRBV5-5 and TRBJ2-2, with 7 positions matching TRBD1. The V and J ends lost 4 bases and 3 bases, in that order; junction bases with no gene match: 3. The CDR3 is 14 residues long. From germline, CDR1 is SGHKS and CDR2 YYEKEE (reference sequence). The CDR3 region has the DNA TGTGCCAGCAGCGAGGGACAGCACACCGGGGAGCTGTTTTTT. Protein product: CASSEGQHTGELFF.